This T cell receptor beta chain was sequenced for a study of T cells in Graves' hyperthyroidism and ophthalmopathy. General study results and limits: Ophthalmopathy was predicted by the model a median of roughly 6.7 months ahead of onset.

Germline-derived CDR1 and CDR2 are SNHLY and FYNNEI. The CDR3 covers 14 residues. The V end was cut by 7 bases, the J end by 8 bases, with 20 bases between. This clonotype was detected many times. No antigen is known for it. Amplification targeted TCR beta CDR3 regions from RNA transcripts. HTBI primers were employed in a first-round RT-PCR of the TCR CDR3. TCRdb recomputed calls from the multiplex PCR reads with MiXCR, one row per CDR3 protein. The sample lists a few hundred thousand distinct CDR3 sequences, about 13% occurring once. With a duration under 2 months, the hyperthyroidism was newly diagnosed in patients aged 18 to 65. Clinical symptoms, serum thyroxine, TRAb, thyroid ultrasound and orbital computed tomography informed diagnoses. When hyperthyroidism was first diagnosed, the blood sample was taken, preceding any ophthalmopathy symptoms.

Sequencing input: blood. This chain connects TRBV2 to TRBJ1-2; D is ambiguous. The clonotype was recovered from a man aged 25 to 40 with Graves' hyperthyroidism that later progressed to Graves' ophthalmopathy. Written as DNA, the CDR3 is TGTGCCAGCAAGGATGAACCGGCCTTAGTCGGCTACACCTTC. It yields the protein CASKDEPALVGYTF. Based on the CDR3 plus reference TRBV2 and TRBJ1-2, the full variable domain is EPEVTQTPSHQVTQMGQEVILRCVPISNHLYFYWYRQILGQKVEFLVSFYNNEISEKSEIFDDQFSVERPDGSNFTLKIRSTKLEDSAMYFCASKDEPALVGYTFGSGTRLTVV.